This T cell receptor beta chain comes out of a study of T cells in Graves' hyperthyroidism and ophthalmopathy. Study information: Blood from the periphery was taken at initial diagnosis, before any treatment.

This clonotype has ten or more counts. When ophthalmopathy did not progress within 18 months, Graves' hyperthyroidism was considered stable. Every diagnosis used clinical symptoms, serum thyroxine and TRAb, thyroid ultrasound and orbital computed tomography. J lost 4 bases, V lost 7 bases, and 12 bases had no gene match. The CDR3 covers 15 residues. TCR beta CDR3 regions were amplified from RNA transcripts. The primer set for the first-round RT-PCR of the TCR CDR3 was HTBI. TCRdb used MiXCR to reprocess the multiplex PCR reads, holding one entry per CDR3 protein. This table holds more than 450,000 distinct CDR3 sequences, 13% to 15% found once.

The J gene is TRBJ1-1, the V gene TRBV12-3 or TRBV12-4, with 7 bases identical to TRBD1. This clonotype was sampled from a woman in her thirties or forties with Graves' hyperthyroidism. The sequencing input was blood. CDR3 amino acids: CASTKPGTEITEAFF. The CDR3 region has the DNA TGTGCCAGCACTAAGCCCGGGACAGAAATCACTGAAGCTTTCTTT.